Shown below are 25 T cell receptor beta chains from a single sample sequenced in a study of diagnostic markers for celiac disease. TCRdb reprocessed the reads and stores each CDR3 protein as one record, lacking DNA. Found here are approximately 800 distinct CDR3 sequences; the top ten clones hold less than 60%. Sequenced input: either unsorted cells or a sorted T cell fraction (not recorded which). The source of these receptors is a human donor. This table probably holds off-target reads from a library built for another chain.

The CDR3 sequence is CASSVRGQSTDTQYF. J is TRBJ2-3 and V is TRBV7-2; absent DNA, TCRdb's TRBD1 call cannot be checked. Germline V lookup: CDR1 SGHTA, CDR2 FQGNSA. This CDR3 is built from 15 residues.

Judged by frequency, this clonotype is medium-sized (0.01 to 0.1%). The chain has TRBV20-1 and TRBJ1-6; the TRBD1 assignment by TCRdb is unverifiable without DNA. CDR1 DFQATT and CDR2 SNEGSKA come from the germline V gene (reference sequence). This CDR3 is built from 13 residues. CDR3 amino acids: CRDPDRDNSPLHF.

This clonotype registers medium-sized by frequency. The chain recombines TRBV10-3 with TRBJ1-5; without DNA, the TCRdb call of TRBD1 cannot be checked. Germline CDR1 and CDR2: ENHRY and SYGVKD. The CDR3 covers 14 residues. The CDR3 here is CAASTGDSNQPQHF.

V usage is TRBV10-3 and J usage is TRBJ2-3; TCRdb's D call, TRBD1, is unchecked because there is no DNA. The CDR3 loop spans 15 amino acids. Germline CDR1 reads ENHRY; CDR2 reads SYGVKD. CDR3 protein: CAIGDPGARGDTQYF.

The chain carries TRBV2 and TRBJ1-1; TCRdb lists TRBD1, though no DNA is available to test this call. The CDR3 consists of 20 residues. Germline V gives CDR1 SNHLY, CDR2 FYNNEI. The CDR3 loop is CASSDSVVRLVFGPGTEAFF.

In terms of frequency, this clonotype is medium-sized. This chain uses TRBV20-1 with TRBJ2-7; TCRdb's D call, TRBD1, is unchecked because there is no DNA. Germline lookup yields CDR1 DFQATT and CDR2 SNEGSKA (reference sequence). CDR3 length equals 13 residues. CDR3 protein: CSALWDRGYEQYF.

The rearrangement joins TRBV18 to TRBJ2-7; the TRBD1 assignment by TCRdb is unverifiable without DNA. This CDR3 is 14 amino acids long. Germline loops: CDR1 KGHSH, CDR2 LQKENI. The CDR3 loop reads CASSPGTDSYEQYF.

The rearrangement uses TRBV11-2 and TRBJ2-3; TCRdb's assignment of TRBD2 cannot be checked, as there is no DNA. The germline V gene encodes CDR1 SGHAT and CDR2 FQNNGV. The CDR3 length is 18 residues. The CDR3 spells CASSPHIPGLARTDTQYF.

CDR3 sequence: CSARERMVYGYTF. The chain is built from TRBV20-1 and TRBJ1-2. There are 13 residues in the CDR3. From germline, CDR1 is DFQATT and CDR2 SNEGSKA (reference sequence).

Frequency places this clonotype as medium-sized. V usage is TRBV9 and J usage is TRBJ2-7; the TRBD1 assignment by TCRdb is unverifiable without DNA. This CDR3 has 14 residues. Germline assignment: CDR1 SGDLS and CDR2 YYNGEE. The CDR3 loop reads CASSPGQGAYEQYF.

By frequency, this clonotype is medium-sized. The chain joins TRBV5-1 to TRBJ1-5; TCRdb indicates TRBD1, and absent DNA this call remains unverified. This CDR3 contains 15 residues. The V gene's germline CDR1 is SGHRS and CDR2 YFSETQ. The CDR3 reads CASSLVAGSDQPQHF.

The CDR3 loop reads CASSLDGGSTTDTQYF. This chain uses TRBV11-2 with TRBJ2-3; TCRdb proposes TRBD1, but this gene call is untestable without DNA. From germline, CDR1 is SGHAT and CDR2 FQNNGV. The CDR3 totals 16 residues. The full variable domain, its missing parts supplied by reference TRBV11-2 and TRBJ2-3, is EAGVAQSPRYKIIEKRQSVAFWCNPISGHATLYWYQQILGQGPKLLIQFQNNGVVDDSQLPKDRFSAERLKGVDSTLKIQPAKLEDSAVYLCASSLDGGSTTDTQYFGPGTRLTVL.

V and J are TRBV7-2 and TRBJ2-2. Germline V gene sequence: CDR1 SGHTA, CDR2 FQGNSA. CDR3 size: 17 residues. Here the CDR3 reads CASSQIRNGYSTGELFF.

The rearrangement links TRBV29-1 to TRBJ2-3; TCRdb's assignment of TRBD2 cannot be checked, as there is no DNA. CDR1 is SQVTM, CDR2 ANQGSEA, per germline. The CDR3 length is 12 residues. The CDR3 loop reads CSVEPAGDTQYF.

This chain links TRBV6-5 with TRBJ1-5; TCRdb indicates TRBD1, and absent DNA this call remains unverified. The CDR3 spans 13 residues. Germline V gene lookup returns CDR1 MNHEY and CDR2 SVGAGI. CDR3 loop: CASSDGGGQPQHF.

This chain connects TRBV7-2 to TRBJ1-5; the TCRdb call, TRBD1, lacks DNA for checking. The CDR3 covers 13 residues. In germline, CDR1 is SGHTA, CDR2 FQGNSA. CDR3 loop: CASSWDMNQPQHF.

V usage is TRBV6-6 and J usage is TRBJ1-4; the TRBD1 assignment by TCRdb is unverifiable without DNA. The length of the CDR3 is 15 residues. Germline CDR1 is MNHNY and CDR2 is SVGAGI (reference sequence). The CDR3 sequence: CASNPQQGLGEKLFF.

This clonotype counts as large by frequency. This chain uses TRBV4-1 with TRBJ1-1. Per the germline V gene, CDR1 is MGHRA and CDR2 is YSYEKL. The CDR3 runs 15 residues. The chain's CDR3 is CASSQAGGGSTEAFF.

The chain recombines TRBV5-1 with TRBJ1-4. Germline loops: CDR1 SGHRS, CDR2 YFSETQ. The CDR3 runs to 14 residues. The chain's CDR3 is CASSQDSTNEKLFF. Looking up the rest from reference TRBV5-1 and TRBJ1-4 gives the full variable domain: KAGVTQTPRYLIKTRGQQVTLSCSPISGHRSVSWYQQTPGQGLQFLFEYFSETQRNKGNFPGRFSGRQFSNSRSEMNVSTLELGDSALYLCASSQDSTNEKLFFGSGTQLSVL.

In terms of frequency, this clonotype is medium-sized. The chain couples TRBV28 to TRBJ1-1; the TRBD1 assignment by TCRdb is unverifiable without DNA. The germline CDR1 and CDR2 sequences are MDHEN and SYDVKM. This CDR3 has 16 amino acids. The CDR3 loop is CASSPDRGRMNTEAFF.

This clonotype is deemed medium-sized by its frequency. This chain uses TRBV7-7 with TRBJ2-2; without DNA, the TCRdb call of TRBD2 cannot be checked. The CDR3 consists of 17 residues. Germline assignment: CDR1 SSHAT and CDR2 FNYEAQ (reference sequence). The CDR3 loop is CASSPETSTDNTGELFF.

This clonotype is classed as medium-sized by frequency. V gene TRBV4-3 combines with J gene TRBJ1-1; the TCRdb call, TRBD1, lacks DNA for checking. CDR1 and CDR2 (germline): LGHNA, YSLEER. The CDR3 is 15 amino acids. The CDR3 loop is CASSQVWTGWTEAFF.

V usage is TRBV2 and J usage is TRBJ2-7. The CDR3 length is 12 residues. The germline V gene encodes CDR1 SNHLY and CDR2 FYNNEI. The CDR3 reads CASSEGSNEQYF.

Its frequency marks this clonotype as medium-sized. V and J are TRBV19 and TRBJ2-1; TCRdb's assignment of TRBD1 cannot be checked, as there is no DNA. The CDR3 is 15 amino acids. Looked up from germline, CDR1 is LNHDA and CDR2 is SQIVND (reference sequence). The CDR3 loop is CASSIEGALNNEQFF.

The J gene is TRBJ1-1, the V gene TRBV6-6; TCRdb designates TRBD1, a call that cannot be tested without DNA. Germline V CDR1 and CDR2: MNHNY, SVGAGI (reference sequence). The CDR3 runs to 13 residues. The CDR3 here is CASSSTGGAEAFF.